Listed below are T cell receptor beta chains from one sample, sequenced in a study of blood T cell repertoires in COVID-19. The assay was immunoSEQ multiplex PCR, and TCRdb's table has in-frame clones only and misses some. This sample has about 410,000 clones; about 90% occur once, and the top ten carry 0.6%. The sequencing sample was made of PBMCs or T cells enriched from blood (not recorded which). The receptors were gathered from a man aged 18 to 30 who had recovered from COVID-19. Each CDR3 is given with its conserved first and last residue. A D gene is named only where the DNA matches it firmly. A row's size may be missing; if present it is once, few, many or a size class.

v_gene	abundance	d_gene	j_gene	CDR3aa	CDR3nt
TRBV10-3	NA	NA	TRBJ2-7	CAISESNAIGEQYF	TGTGCCATCAGTGAGTCGAATGCCATCGGCGAGCAGTACTTC
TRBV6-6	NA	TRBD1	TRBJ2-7	CASSYGTRDRSSMQYF	TGTGCCAGCAGTTACGGAACCCGGGACAGGAGTTCTATGCAGTACTTC
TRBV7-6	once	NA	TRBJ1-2	CASSFVDSADYGYTF	TGTGCCAGCAGCTTCGTGGACAGCGCGGACTATGGCTACACCTTC
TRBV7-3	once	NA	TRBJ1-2	CASSLYPGGNYGYTF	TGTGCCAGCAGCTTATATCCGGGTGGGAACTATGGCTACACCTTC
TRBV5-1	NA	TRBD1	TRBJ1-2	CASSFQQGARGYTF	TGCGCCAGCAGCTTTCAACAGGGGGCAAGGGGCTACACCTTC
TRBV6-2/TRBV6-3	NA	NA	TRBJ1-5	CASSYSIAQGNQPQHF	TGTGCCAGCAGTTACTCGATCGCCCAGGGTAATCAGCCCCAGCATTTT
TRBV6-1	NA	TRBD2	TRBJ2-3	CASSVTKTSGGKDTQYF	TGTGCCAGCAGTGTAACAAAGACTAGCGGGGGGAAGGATACGCAGTATTTT
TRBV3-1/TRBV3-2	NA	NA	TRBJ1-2	CASRPTNPEENYGYTF	TGTGCCAGCAGACCTACGAATCCAGAGGAGAACTATGGCTACACCTTC
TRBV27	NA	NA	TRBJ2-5	CASSLYSGETQYF	TGTGCCAGCAGTTTATACTCGGGGGAGACCCAGTACTTC
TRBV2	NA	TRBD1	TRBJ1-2	CASFGQGGYGYTF	TGTGCCAGCTTTGGACAGGGAGGCTATGGCTACACCTTC